This passage covers 23 T cell receptor beta chains from one sample sequenced in a study of blood T cell repertoires in COVID-19. Clones were sequenced by immunoSEQ multiplex PCR, and TCRdb holds only the in-frame ones, with some missing. The table has around 100,000 clones, around 90% seen once. What was sequenced was peripheral blood. These receptors originate from a woman in her fifties or sixties with acute or convalescent COVID-19.

The rearrangement uses TRBV6-4 and TRBJ2-7, with 11 bases fitting TRBD2. The CDR3 has 14 residues. V lost 4 bases and J lost 9; bases outside the gene matches: 8. Germline-derived CDR1 and CDR2 are MRHNA and SNTAGT. CDR3 DNA sequence: TGTGCCAGCAGTGCCCTACTAGCGGGAGAAGGGCAGTACGTC. It specifies CASSALLAGEGQYV.

V usage is TRBV3-1 (or the pseudogene TRBV3-2) and J usage is TRBJ1-2, with D maybe TRBD1 (6 bases). This CDR3 comprises 14 residues. The V end lost 0 bases, the J end lost 8 bases, and 13 bases lay between the germline ends. Germline assignment: CDR1 LGHDT and CDR2 YNNKEL (reference sequence). The CDR3 nucleotides are TGTGCCAGCAGCCAAGACAGGGGTAGAGGAGGCTACACCTTC. As protein: CASSQDRGRGGYTF.

The chain joins TRBV4-1 to TRBJ2-3, with TRBD2 matching 11 bases. Germline CDR1 MGHRA, CDR2 YSYEKL. The V segment lost 3 bases and the J segment 7 bases; nucleotides outside the gene matches: 9. CDR3 size: 16 residues. For the CDR3, the DNA is TGCGCCAGCAGCCAGGTTAGCGGGAGGGCCTTAAATACGCAGTATTTT. It encodes CASSQVSGRALNTQYF.

This clone came up once. V is TRBV19 and J is TRBJ2-5; D call uncertain. Trimming stripped 4 bases from V and 4 bases from J, with 10 bases between. Germline loops: CDR1 LNHDA, CDR2 SQIVND (reference sequence). There are 13 residues in the CDR3. The CDR3 bases are TGTGCCAGTAGTAATCCAGGTGGAGAGACCCAGTACTTC. This translates into CASSNPGGETQYF.

The chain recombines TRBV3-1 (or the pseudogene TRBV3-2) with TRBJ2-5; D is unclear. The CDR3 sequence is 14 residues long. The germline V gene encodes CDR1 LGHDT and CDR2 YNNKEL (reference sequence). With 1 base removed from V and 0 bases from J, the gap between germline ends came to 6 bases. CDR3 coding DNA: TGTGCCAGCAGCCAAGGTAGCTACCAAGAGACCCAGTACTTC. This codes for CASSQGSYQETQYF.

The chain is built from TRBV6-6 and TRBJ1-2; D uncertain. The CDR3 extends over 12 amino acids. The V and J ends lost 7 bases and 7 bases respectively, with 13 bases between them. Looked up from germline, CDR1 is MNHNY and CDR2 is SVGAGI (reference sequence). This chain's CDR3 is CASMKTEGGYTF. CDR3 coding DNA: TGTGCCAGCATGAAAACGGAGGGTGGCTACACCTTC.

The V gene is TRBV19, the J gene TRBJ2-5, with 15 bases matching TRBD2. This CDR3 is built from 20 residues. Per the germline V gene, CDR1 is LNHDA and CDR2 is SQIVND (reference sequence). The J segment lost 4 bases and the V segment lost 3 bases, leaving 15 bases of the junction unmatched. CDR3 region: CASSIKVGLAGGGSGETQYF. The CDR3 bases are TGTGCCAGTAGTATTAAGGTAGGACTAGCGGGAGGGGGTAGTGGAGAGACCCAGTACTTC.

The CDR3 DNA reads TGTGCCAGCAGCCCCACAGGGAGGGACTATGGCTACACCTTC. Protein sequence: CASSPTGRDYGYTF. The J gene is TRBJ1-2, the V gene TRBV5-4, with TRBD1 as a possible D gene (6 bases). Trimming took 4 bases from V and 3 from J, leaving 13 bases between them. CDR1 is SGHNT, CDR2 YYREEE, per germline (reference sequence). This CDR3 region has 14 residues. Together with reference TRBV5-4 and TRBJ1-2, the CDR3 gives the full variable domain: ETGVTQSPTHLIKTRGQQVTLRCSSQSGHNTVSWYQQALGQGPQFIFQYYREEENGRGNFPPRFSGLQFPNYSSELNVNALELDDSALYLCASSPTGRDYGYTFGSGTRLTVV.

The chain employs TRBV2 and TRBJ1-3; possibly TRBD1 for D (5 bases). There are 14 residues in the CDR3. CDR1 SNHLY and CDR2 FYNNEI come from the germline V gene. V lost 6 bases to trimming and J lost 4 bases, with 13 bases between them. The CDR3 region has the DNA TGTGCCAGCAGAAAGGGGACTTTCGGAAACACCATATATTTT. Translated, it gives CASRKGTFGNTIYF.

The chain links TRBV28 to TRBJ2-3; 14 bases agree with TRBD2. The CDR3 is made up of 15 amino acids. Losses at the gene ends were 4 bases for V and 4 bases for J; bases not matched to a gene: 1. Germline lookup yields CDR1 MDHEN and CDR2 SYDVKM. The CDR3 region is CASSSTSGRADTQYF. The CDR3 DNA reads TGTGCCAGCAGTTCGACTAGCGGGAGGGCAGATACGCAGTATTTT. The complete variable domain, with remaining parts taken from reference TRBV28 and TRBJ2-3, reads DVKVTQSSRYLVKRTGEKVFLECVQDMDHENMFWYRQDPGLGLRLIYFSYDVKMKEKGDIPEGYSVSREKKERFSLILESASTNQTSMYLCASSSTSGRADTQYFGPGTRLTVL.

This chain connects TRBV19 to TRBJ1-1; D gene unclear. This CDR3 comprises 14 residues. CDR1 is LNHDA, CDR2 SQIVND, per germline (reference sequence). Trimming cost V 7 bases and J 2 bases, with 14 bases left between them. This CDR3 reads CASTVGAINTEAFF. DNA of the CDR3: TGTGCCAGTACCGTGGGAGCCATTAACACTGAAGCTTTCTTT.

V usage is TRBV19 and J usage is TRBJ2-1; 8 bases are a match to TRBD2. This CDR3 has 14 residues. Losses at the gene ends were 3 bases for V and 7 bases for J; bases not matched to a gene: 5. The germline V gene has CDR1 LNHDA and CDR2 SQIVND (reference sequence). CDR3 in amino acids: CASSIVGLENEQFF. DNA of the CDR3: TGTGCCAGTAGTATCGTGGGACTAGAAAATGAGCAGTTCTTC. Full variable domain (outside the CDR3, taken from reference TRBV19 and TRBJ2-1): DGGITQSPKYLFRKEGQNVTLSCEQNLNHDAMYWYRQDPGQGLRLIYYSQIVNDFQKGDIAEGYSVSREKKESFPLTVTSAQKNPTAFYLCASSIVGLENEQFFGPGTRLTVL.

This clone has just a few counts. The rearrangement joins TRBV19 to TRBJ1-1; D remains unclear. The CDR3 runs 14 residues. Germline CDR1 reads LNHDA; CDR2 reads SQIVND (reference sequence). V lost 5 bases to trimming and J lost 0 bases, with 10 bases between them. CDR3 loop: CASSHGLVNTEAFF. The CDR3 coding sequence is TGTGCCAGTAGTCACGGGTTGGTGAACACTGAAGCTTTCTTT.

This clone has only one observation. The J gene is TRBJ2-1, the V gene TRBV28; 8 nucleotides align to TRBD2. Germline V CDR1 and CDR2: MDHEN, SYDVKM. V gave up 3 bases and J gave up 6 bases; unmatched junction bases: 7. The CDR3 spans 15 residues. CDR3 coding DNA: TGTGCCAGCAGTTTTGTCGGGAGGGCCCCCAATGAGCAGTTCTTC. Protein product: CASSFVGRAPNEQFF.

The V gene is TRBV3-1 (or the pseudogene TRBV3-2), the J gene TRBJ2-1; 9 bases align to TRBD2. The germline gives CDR1 LGHDT, CDR2 YNNKEL (reference sequence). The CDR3 spans 15 residues. Losses at the gene ends were 2 bases for V and 6 bases for J; bases not matched to a gene: 5. The chain's CDR3 is CASSQSLTSGNEQFF. CDR3 DNA sequence: TGTGCCAGCAGCCAATCCTTGACTAGCGGCAATGAGCAGTTCTTC.

The CDR3 spells CASSIVDGQSSYNSPLHF. Written as DNA, the CDR3 is TGTGCCAGTAGTATAGTGGACGGACAGAGCTCCTATAATTCACCCCTCCACTTT. The chain has TRBV19 and TRBJ1-6, with D perhaps matching TRBD1 (6 bases). The CDR3 has 18 residues. Trimming pared 1 base from V and 0 bases from J, leaving 13 bases between. In germline, CDR1 is LNHDA, CDR2 SQIVND (reference sequence).

The chain combines TRBV6-4 with TRBJ2-1, with 10 bases aligning to TRBD2. The ends lost 5 bases at V and 0 bases at J; junction bases unmatched: 1. This CDR3 region has 15 residues. Germline CDR1 MRHNA, CDR2 SNTAGT. CDR3 protein: CASSKREGSYNEQFF. CDR3 nucleotides: TGTGCCAGCAGTAAGCGGGAGGGCTCCTACAATGAGCAGTTCTTC.

The chain combines TRBV3-1 (or the pseudogene TRBV3-2) with TRBJ1-6; the D is unclear. CDR3 size: 11 residues. Looked up from germline, CDR1 is LGHDT and CDR2 is YNNKEL (reference sequence). Between the trimmed V and J ends, which lost 2 bases and 14 bases, there was a span of 7 bases. CDR3 nucleotide sequence: TGTGCCAGCAGCCAACCGGGAGCCCTCCACTTT. Translation: CASSQPGALHF.

With regard to this clone: One end of the junction fails to match germline, which may point to a read error. The CDR3 DNA follows: TGTGCCAGCACGACTGGAGTCTACAATGAACAGTTCTTC. Its protein product is CASTTGVYNEQFF. The genes are TRBV12-3 or TRBV12-4 and TRBJ2-1; D not resolved. The length of the CDR3 is 13 residues.

The chain employs TRBV5-1 and TRBJ2-7; TRBD2 is a possible D gene (6 bases). The CDR3 loop spans 14 amino acids. V was shortened by 2 bases and J by 2 bases, with 11 bases between the two germline ends. Germline values: CDR1 SGHRS, CDR2 YFSETQ. CDR3 protein: CASSFGSGAYEQYV. CDR3 in DNA: TGCGCCAGCAGCTTTGGTAGCGGAGCCTACGAGCAGTACGTC.

The gene calls are TRBV7-6 and TRBJ1-2; possibly TRBD1 for D (6 bases). CDR3 size: 16 residues. The germline V and J ends were trimmed by 1 base and 10 bases, with 22 bases remaining between them. Germline V gene lookup returns CDR1 SGHVS and CDR2 FNYEAQ. The CDR3 DNA follows: TGTGCCAGCAGCTTAGGCGTTGGGGGGGCCGTACTCGACTACACCTTC. Amino acids: CASSLGVGGAVLDYTF.

The chain uses TRBV7-8 and TRBJ2-4; TRBD2 agrees at 7 bases. Unmatched junction bases numbered 8, after V lost 1 base and J lost 5 bases. Looked up from germline, CDR1 is SGHVS and CDR2 is FQNEAQ. The CDR3 covers 16 residues. The CDR3 loop is CASSLVRGRGENIQYF. DNA of the CDR3: TGTGCCAGCAGCTTAGTTCGCGGGAGAGGCGAAAACATTCAGTACTTC.

Only one count was recorded for this clone. The chain recombines TRBV3-1 (or the pseudogene TRBV3-2) with TRBJ2-3, with unresolved D. The CDR3 loop spans 12 amino acids. Trimming stripped 4 bases from V and 6 bases from J, with 8 bases between. The germline V gene encodes CDR1 LGHDT and CDR2 YNNKEL (reference sequence). CDR3 residues: CASSLGSDTQYF. In DNA, the CDR3 is TGTGCCAGCAGCCTCGGGTCTGATACGCAGTATTTT.